This TCR beta chain was obtained from a study of tumor-infiltrating lymphocytes in primary liver carcinoma. Overall study results and limits: When set against blood, tumors had a significantly higher top-250-clone fraction (p = 0.039).

Unsorted whole blood yielded the blood RNA, and germline DNA was also extracted. The input was approximately 500 ng total RNA; TCR beta cDNA was made from it with a constant-region primer. Construction of TCR beta libraries relied on three successive nested multiplex PCR rounds employing slightly modified ARM-PCR. Researchers ran the first two PCR rounds for ten to eleven cycles each with TRBV1-TRBV30 forward primers and a C-beta reverse primer. TCRdb reanalysed the multiplex PCR reads using MiXCR and keeps one entry per CDR3 protein. The sample consists of hundreds of thousands of distinct CDR3 sequences, about 62% of them appearing once. V gave up 7 bases and J gave up 0 bases, with 13 bases separating them. CDR1 LGHNA and CDR2 YSLEER come from the germline V gene. This CDR3 has 16 amino acids. Turning to this clonotype: Its antigen is currently unknown.

The receptor was isolated from a man in his forties with primary liver carcinoma and hepatitis B virus infection. Sequencing was performed on peripheral blood. The chain uses TRBV4-3 and TRBJ1-6; D is unresolved. The CDR3 DNA reads TGCGCCAGCACCCCGGTTCGGGGCTCCTATAATTCACCCCTCCACTTT. Its protein is CASTPVRGSYNSPLHF.